This TCR beta chain appears in the sequencing data of a study of blood T cell repertoires in COVID-19. Study background: Whether acute or convalescent, the COVID-19 samples came from the United States, Italy and Spain. T cells, B-cell-depleted T cells, or PBMCs provided the cDNA or gDNA that served as material.

Per the authors' pipeline: From reference gene primer amplification, estimates of nucleated cell counts were derived. Generated by immunoSEQ multiplex PCR, the TCRdb table keeps only in-frame clones and is missing some. From that table come the V and J calls and clone size; the DNA was used to work out D and trimming. The table lists 150,000 or so clones, roughly 80% of them singletons. Unmatched junction bases numbered 6, after V lost 1 base and J lost 15 bases. Germline CDR1 and CDR2: SGHTA and FQGNSA. This CDR3 region has 12 residues. The source is a woman in her forties or fifties with active or convalescent COVID-19. This rearrangement joins TRBV7-2 to TRBJ2-1; 7 bases are shared with TRBD2. Sample: peripheral blood. CDR3 in DNA: TGTGCCAGCAGCTTAGGCGCGGGAGTGCTGTTCTTC. Its protein is CASSLGAGVLFF.